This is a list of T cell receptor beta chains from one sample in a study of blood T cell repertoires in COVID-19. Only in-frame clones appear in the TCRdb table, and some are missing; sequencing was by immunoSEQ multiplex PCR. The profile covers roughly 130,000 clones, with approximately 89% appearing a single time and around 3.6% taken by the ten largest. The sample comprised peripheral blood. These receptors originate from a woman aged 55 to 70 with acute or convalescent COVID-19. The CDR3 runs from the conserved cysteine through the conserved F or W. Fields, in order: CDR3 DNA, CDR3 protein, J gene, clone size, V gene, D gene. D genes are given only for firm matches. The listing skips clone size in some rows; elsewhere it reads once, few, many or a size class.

CDR3 DNA: TGTGCCAGCAGCGCAGGGTTAAGGAACACTGAAGCTTTCTTT
CDR3 protein: CASSAGLRNTEAFF
J gene: TRBJ1-1
clone size: once
V gene: TRBV2
D gene: .

CDR3 DNA: TGTGCCAGCAGCCAAGTCGGGTTCTTCAGCACAGATACGCAGTATTTT
CDR3 protein: CASSQVGFFSTDTQYF
J gene: TRBJ2-3
clone size: .
V gene: TRBV14
D gene: .

CDR3 DNA: TGTGCCTGCACAAAAGGAGGGAGGGCCACCGGGGAGCTGTTTTTT
CDR3 protein: CACTKGGRATGELFF
J gene: TRBJ2-2
clone size: .
V gene: TRBV30
D gene: TRBD2

CDR3 DNA: TGTGCCAGCAGCAAGGGACAGATCACACGGGATGGCTACACCTTC
CDR3 protein: CASSKGQITRDGYTF
J gene: TRBJ1-2
clone size: .
V gene: TRBV5-4
D gene: TRBD1

CDR3 DNA: TGTGCCTGGAGCGCTCTGGGGGCCGAGCAGTACTTC
CDR3 protein: CAWSALGAEQYF
J gene: TRBJ2-7
clone size: .
V gene: TRBV30
D gene: .

CDR3 DNA: TGTGCCAGCAGCCTACCTTTGGGGGGCTCCTACAATGAGCAGTTCTTC
CDR3 protein: CASSLPLGGSYNEQFF
J gene: TRBJ2-1
clone size: .
V gene: TRBV2
D gene: .

CDR3 DNA: TGTGCCAGTAGTACCATAGCGAACACCGGGGAGCTGTTTTTT
CDR3 protein: CASSTIANTGELFF
J gene: TRBJ2-2
clone size: .
V gene: TRBV19
D gene: .

CDR3 DNA: TGTGCCAGCAGTTACTCGCTGGAGAGCGTCTATGAGCAGTTCTTC
CDR3 protein: CASSYSLESVYEQFF
J gene: TRBJ2-1
clone size: .
V gene: TRBV6-6
D gene: .

CDR3 DNA: TGTGCCAGCAGCTTCGACAGGGTCACAGATACGCAGTATTTT
CDR3 protein: CASSFDRVTDTQYF
J gene: TRBJ2-3
clone size: .
V gene: TRBV7-2
D gene: TRBD1

CDR3 DNA: TGTGCCAGCAGAGCCGGGACAGAAAACACTGAAGCTTTCTTT
CDR3 protein: CASRAGTENTEAFF
J gene: TRBJ1-1
clone size: .
V gene: TRBV25-1
D gene: TRBD1

CDR3 DNA: TGTGCCAGCAGCCCAACTACCTCTGGAAACACCATATATTTT
CDR3 protein: CASSPTTSGNTIYF
J gene: TRBJ1-3
clone size: .
V gene: TRBV9
D gene: .

CDR3 DNA: TGTGCCAGCAGTTACTCGACGGGGATAGCTTTCTTT
CDR3 protein: CASSYSTGIAFF
J gene: TRBJ1-1
clone size: .
V gene: TRBV6-5
D gene: .

CDR3 DNA: TGTGCCAGTAGTATTTTTACCGGGACAGGCGCCCCTTCCTATGGCTACACCTTC
CDR3 protein: CASSIFTGTGAPSYGYTF
J gene: TRBJ1-2
clone size: .
V gene: TRBV19
D gene: TRBD1

CDR3 DNA: TGCAGTGCTAGTGGGAACGGGACCTACGAGCAGTACTTC
CDR3 protein: CSASGNGTYEQYF
J gene: TRBJ2-7
clone size: .
V gene: TRBV20-1
D gene: .